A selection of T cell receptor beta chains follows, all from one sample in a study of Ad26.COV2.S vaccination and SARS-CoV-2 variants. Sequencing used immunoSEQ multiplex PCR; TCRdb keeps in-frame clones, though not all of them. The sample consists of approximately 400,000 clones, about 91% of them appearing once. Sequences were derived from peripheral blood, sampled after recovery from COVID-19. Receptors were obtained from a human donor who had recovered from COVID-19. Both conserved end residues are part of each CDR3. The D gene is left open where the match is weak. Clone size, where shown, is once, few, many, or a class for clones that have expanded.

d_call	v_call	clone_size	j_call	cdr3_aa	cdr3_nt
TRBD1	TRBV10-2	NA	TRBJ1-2	CASSEPGTGGAYYGYTF	TGCGCCAGCAGTGAACCAGGGACAGGGGGCGCTTACTATGGCTACACCTTC
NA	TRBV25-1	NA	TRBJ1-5	CASKGLGVGQPQHF	TGTGCCAGCAAAGGACTGGGGGTAGGTCAGCCCCAGCATTTT
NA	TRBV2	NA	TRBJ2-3	CASSAGGASTDTQYF	TGTGCCAGCAGTGCCGGGGGAGCTAGCACAGATACGCAGTATTTT
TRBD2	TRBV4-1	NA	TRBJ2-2	CASSQVGGNGELFF	TGCGCCAGCAGCCAAGTGGGGGGGAACGGGGAGCTGTTTTTT
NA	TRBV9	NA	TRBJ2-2	CASSPGRLAGTGELFF	TGTGCCAGCAGCCCCGGGCGGCTAGCAGGGACCGGGGAGCTGTTTTTT
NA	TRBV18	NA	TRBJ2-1	CASSKGDNEQFF	TGTGCCAGCTCAAAAGGGGACAATGAGCAGTTCTTC
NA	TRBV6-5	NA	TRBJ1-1	CASRPQVNTEAFF	TGTGCCAGCCGTCCACAGGTCAACACTGAAGCTTTCTTT
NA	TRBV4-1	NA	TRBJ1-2	CASSQASDRNYGYTF	TGCGCCAGCAGCCAAGCCTCGGACAGAAACTATGGCTACACCTTC
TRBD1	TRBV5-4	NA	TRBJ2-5	CASSLAPGQQETQYF	TGTGCCAGCAGCTTGGCCCCGGGACAGCAAGAGACCCAGTACTTC
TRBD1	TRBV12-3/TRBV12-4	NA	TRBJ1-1	CASSRTGIEAFF	TGTGCCAGCAGCCGGACAGGGATTGAAGCTTTCTTT
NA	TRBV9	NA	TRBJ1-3	CASSPTATASGNTIYF	TGTGCCAGCAGCCCAACCGCGACAGCCTCTGGAAACACCATATATTTT
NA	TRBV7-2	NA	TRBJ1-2	CASSSDSYGYTF	TGTGCCAGCAGCTCGGACAGCTATGGCTACACCTTC
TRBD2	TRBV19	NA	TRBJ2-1	CASTGTSGIGEQFF	TGTGCCAGTACCGGGACTAGCGGGATTGGTGAGCAGTTCTTC
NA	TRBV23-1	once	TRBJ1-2	CASSYKSSYGYTF	TGCGCCAGCAGTTATAAATCCTCCTATGGCTACACCTTC
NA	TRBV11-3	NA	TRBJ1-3	CASSLGPGNTIYF	TGTGCCAGCAGCTTAGGCCCTGGAAACACCATATATTTT
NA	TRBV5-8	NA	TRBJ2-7	CASSLMPLNSLSPLYEQYF	TGTGCCAGCAGCTTGATGCCTTTAAACAGCCTATCACCCCTTTACGAGCAGTACTTC
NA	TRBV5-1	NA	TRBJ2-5	CASSLREGSGETQYF	TGCGCCAGCAGCCTACGGGAAGGTAGCGGAGAGACCCAGTACTTC
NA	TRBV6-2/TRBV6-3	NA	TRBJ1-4	CASSYGGPSDEKLFF	TGTGCCAGCAGTTACGGAGGGCCTTCGGATGAAAAACTGTTTTTT
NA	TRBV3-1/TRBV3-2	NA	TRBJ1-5	CASSQDLRVQPQHF	TGTGCCAGCAGCCAAGATCTCAGGGTTCAGCCCCAGCATTTT
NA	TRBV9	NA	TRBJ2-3	CASSPDGRPGTDTQYF	TGTGCCAGCAGCCCCGACGGACGGCCAGGCACAGATACGCAGTATTTT
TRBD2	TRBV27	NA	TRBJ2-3	CASSLWRGATDTQYF	TGTGCCAGCAGTTTATGGCGGGGGGCGACAGATACGCAGTATTTT
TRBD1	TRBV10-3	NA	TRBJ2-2	CAIRGTGVNTGELFF	TGTGCCATCAGGGGGACAGGGGTTAACACCGGGGAGCTGTTTTTT
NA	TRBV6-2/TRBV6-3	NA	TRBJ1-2	CASSPAVSYGYTF	TGTGCCAGCAGTCCGGCGGTGTCGTATGGCTACACCTTC
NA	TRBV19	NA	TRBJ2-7	CASGPGVGEQYF	TGTGCCAGTGGCCCCGGGGTAGGGGAGCAGTACTTC
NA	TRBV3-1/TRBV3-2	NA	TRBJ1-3	CASASGDYDFGNTIYF	TGTGCCAGCGCTTCAGGGGACTACGATTTTGGAAACACCATATATTTT
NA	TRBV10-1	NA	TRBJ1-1	CASSTKSGLMNTEAFF	TGCGCCAGCAGCACGAAAAGCGGACTGATGAACACTGAAGCTTTCTTT
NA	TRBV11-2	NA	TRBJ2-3	CAYCTYGGITDTQYF	TGTGCCTACTGCACTTATGGGGGAATCACAGATACGCAGTATTTT
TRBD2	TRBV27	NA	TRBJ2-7	CASSFTSDRYEQYF	TGTGCCAGCAGTTTTACTAGCGACCGCTACGAGCAGTACTTC
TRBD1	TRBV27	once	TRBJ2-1	CASSLSGQGARNEQFF	TGTGCCAGCAGTTTATCCGGACAGGGGGCTCGCAATGAGCAGTTCTTC
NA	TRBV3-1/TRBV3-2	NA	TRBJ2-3	CASSQQAYTQYF	TGTGCCAGCAGCCAGCAAGCTTATACGCAGTATTTT
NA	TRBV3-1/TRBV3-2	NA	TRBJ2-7	CASSQVGTAYEQYF	TGTGCCAGCAGCCAAGTGGGGACTGCCTACGAGCAGTACTTC